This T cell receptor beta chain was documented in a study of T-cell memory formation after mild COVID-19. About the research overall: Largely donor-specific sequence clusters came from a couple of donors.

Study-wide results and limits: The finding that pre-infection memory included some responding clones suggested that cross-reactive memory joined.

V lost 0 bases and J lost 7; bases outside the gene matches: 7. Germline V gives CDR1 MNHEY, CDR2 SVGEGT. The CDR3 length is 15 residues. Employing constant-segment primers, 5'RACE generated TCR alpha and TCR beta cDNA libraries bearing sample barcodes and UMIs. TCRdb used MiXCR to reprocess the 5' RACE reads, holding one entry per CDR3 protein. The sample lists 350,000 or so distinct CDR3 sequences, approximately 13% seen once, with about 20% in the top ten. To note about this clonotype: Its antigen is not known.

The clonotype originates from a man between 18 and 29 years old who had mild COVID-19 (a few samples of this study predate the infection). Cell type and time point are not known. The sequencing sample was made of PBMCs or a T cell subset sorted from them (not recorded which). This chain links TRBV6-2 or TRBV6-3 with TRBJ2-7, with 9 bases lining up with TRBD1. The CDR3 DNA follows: TGTGCCAGCAGTTACTCGAACAGGGGGCTGGAGGAGCAGTACTTC. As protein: CASSYSNRGLEEQYF.